A selection of T cell receptor beta chains follows, all from one sample in a study of shared T cell receptors in the human thymus. TCRdb keeps only in-frame clones here, not all; method: immunoSEQ multiplex PCR. This table holds 700,000 to 750,000 clones, 75% to 90% found once. The same sample was also used in a study of human thymus T cells.

Material for sequencing was thymocytes. Receptors were obtained from a girl less than two years old with a congenital heart defect. Each CDR3 is given with its conserved first and last residue.

V gene,J gene,CDR3 protein
TRBV7-2,TRBJ2-5,CASSLRTGWETQYF
TRBV28,TRBJ1-5,CASIPAGTVCNQPQHF
TRBV11-2,TRBJ1-6,CASSSVDRENSPLHF
TRBV7-2,TRBJ2-1,CASSLVSDTGVNEQFF
TRBV5-1,TRBJ1-4,CASSLAPLTRQPVGANEKLFF
TRBV2,TRBJ2-1,CASSGRRQGPRYDEQFF
TRBV7-2,TRBJ2-3,CASSLGVTLTDTQYF
TRBV2,TRBJ2-3,CASSEGQAQVVISSTDTQYF
TRBV9,TRBJ1-4,CASSAETGHFNEKLFF
TRBV6-6,TRBJ2-7,CASSWRAGYEQYF
TRBV6-6,TRBJ1-4,CASLREGLLGEKLFF
TRBV2,TRBJ2-7,CASSGPGQGSPRTYEQYF
TRBV9,TRBJ1-3,CASSVLDSGNTIYF
TRBV4-1,TRBJ2-1,CASSTDSSSYNEQFF
TRBV4-1,TRBJ2-1,CASSQATNYNEQFF
TRBV6-6,TRBJ2-1,CASSSNRGTSREQFF
TRBV5-4,TRBJ2-5,CASSLGLGSQETQYF
TRBV6-5,TRBJ1-1,CASSYQTRGNTEAFF
TRBV7-3,TRBJ2-1,CASSSTTSGGYSYNEQFF
TRBV7-2,TRBJ2-6,CASSLVTGANVLTF
TRBV5-1,TRBJ2-5,CASRTTLGQGCQETQYF
TRBV4-3,TRBJ2-5,CASSQKASGGLSPQYF
TRBV11-2,TRBJ1-2,CASSLVVGYTF
TRBV19,TRBJ2-5,CASSEQGGENQETQYF
TRBV28,TRBJ2-1,CASSRSRLAGATYNEQFF
TRBV13,TRBJ2-7,CASSFRVRTGIPRSSYEQYF
TRBV6-1,TRBJ2-7,CASSYRERSYEQYF
TRBV7-2,TRBJ2-5,CASSLQGLQETQYF
TRBV7-9,TRBJ1-2,CASSPRRGAPTGAVGYTF
TRBV15,TRBJ1-1,CATRFRGAGGKNSNTEAFF
TRBV7-9,TRBJ2-2,CASSSRQGPSGELFF
TRBV27,TRBJ2-7,CASSLRAERVYEQYF
TRBV4-3,TRBJ1-2,CASSQDSRPGQGNGYTF
TRBV4-1,TRBJ2-7,CASSQESGDPYPYEQYF
TRBV7-2,TRBJ2-3,CASSFSGTRGYTQYF
TRBV2,TRBJ1-2,CASSAPQNYGYTF
TRBV5-8,TRBJ1-1,CASSFRPGQVRDTEAFF
TRBV6-1,TRBJ1-1,CASNTRGHRRAFF
TRBV15,TRBJ1-2,CATSIATAKGPYGYTF
TRBV5-1,TRBJ2-5,CASSFEFPKETQYF
TRBV7-2,TRBJ1-2,CASSSTRANSNYGYTF